This T cell receptor (beta chain) was sequenced for a study of T cell changes during pregnancy in multiple sclerosis (dated by TCRdb to between 2018 and 2021). Background on the whole study: Changes in the T cell repertoire over the course of pregnancy were examined in this study in women with multiple sclerosis.

The CDR3, cysteine through phenylalanine, is 16 amino acids long. CDR3 DNA only is kept here, 48 bases in frame from base 1. A note on this clone: There is no known antigen for this receptor. The input lacks base qualities; no much larger clone sits a single base away.

The protocol used for the library was the immunoSEQ multiplex PCR assay. The source is immuneACCESS, and TCRdb retained only in-frame sequences with V and J called. Part of the clones is not carried over; for the studies checked, unresolved V genes explain less than half of this, and the remainder is unexplained. Within this sample are 85,000 to 120,000 clones, with 85% to 95% of them counted one time only. In total, the top ten clones hold less than 2% of the sample. The V and J genes are TRBV21-1 and TRBJ1-2. TRBV21-1 is annotated as a pseudogene. The sequences come from peripheral blood, collected after pregnancy. The clonotype comes from a female donor with multiple sclerosis, enrolled in a pregnancy study. CDR3 protein: CASSCRRDFPWGGYTF. The nucleotide sequence reads TGTGCCAGCAGCTGTAGGAGGGACTTTCCGTGGGGGGGCTACACCTTC.